This entry features one T cell receptor (beta chain) sequence. Produced via immunoSEQ multiplex PCR; TCRdb's table is partial and in-frame only. This table has tens of thousands of clones, roughly four fifths appearing once. Trimming took off 0 bases at V and 4 bases at J, with 3 bases between the two ends. The CDR3 runs 13 residues. The germline gives CDR1 MNHEY, CDR2 SMNVEV (reference sequence). The entry originates in a study of OX40 agonist ivuxolimab in advanced cancers. The rearrangement joins TRBV27 to TRBJ2-2; no firm D call. The receptor was derived from an adult with an advanced solid tumor such as melanoma, head and neck, liver or kidney cancer. Sequencing was performed on CD4+ or CD8+ T cells sorted from blood, taken in a trial of the OX40 agonist ivuxolimab. The chain's CDR3 is CASSLSFTGELFF. The CDR3 nucleotides read TGTGCCAGCAGTTTATCGTTCACCGGGGAGCTGTTTTTT.